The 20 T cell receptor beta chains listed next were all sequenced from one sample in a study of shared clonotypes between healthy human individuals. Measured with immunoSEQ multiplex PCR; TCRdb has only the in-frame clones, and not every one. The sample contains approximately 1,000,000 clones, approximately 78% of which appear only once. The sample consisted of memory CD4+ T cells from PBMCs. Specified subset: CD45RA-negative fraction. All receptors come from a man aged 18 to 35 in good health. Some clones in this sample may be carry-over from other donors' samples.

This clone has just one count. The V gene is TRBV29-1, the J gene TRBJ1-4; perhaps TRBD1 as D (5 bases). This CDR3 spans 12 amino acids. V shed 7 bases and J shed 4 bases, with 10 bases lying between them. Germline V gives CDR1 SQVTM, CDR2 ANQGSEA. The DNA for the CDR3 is TGCAGCGCGACAGAAAATAATGAAAAACTGTTTTTT. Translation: CSATENNEKLFF.

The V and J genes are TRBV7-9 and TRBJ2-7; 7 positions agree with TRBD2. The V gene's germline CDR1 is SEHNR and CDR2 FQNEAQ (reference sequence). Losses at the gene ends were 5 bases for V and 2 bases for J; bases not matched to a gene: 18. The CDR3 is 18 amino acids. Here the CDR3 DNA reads TGTGCCAGCAGCACCCGTGTGTATAAGGGGAGGGCCCCCTACGAGCAGTACTTC. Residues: CASSTRVYKGRAPYEQYF.

This chain's CDR3 is CASSPSRGEPSFF. In DNA form, the CDR3 reads TGTGCCAGCAGCCCCTCCCGGGGGGAACCTTCGTTCTTC. This chain uses TRBV7-8 with TRBJ2-1; the match to TRBD2 covers 7 bases. V gave up 5 bases and J gave up 15 bases; unmatched junction bases: 13. This CDR3 contains 13 residues. Germline V gene lookup returns CDR1 SGHVS and CDR2 FQNEAQ.

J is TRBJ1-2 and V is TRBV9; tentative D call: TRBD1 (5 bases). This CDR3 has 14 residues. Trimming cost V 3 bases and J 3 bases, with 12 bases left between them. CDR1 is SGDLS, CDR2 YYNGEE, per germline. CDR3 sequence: CASSARGDHYGYTF. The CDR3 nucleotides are TGTGCCAGCAGCGCGCGGGGGGACCACTATGGCTACACCTTC.

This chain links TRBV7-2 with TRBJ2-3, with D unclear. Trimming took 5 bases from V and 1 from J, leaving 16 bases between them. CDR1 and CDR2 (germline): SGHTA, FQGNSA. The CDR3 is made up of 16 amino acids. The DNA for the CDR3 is TGTGCCAGCAGCCTTACGTGGTCCCCCCGCACAGATACGCAGTATTTT. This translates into CASSLTWSPRTDTQYF.

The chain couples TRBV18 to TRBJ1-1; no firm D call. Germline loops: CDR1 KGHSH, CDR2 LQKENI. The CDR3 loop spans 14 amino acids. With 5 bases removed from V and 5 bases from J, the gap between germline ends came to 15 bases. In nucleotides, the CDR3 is TGTGCCAGCTCAAGACTCGGCGGGGAGACTGAAGCTTTCTTT. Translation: CASSRLGGETEAFF.

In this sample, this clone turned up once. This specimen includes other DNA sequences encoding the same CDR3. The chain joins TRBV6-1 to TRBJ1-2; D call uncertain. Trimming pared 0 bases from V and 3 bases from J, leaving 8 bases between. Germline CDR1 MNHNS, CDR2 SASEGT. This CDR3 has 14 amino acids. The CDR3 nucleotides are TGTGCCAGCAGTGAAGCCCGGGGTGACTATGGCTACACCTTC. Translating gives CASSEARGDYGYTF.

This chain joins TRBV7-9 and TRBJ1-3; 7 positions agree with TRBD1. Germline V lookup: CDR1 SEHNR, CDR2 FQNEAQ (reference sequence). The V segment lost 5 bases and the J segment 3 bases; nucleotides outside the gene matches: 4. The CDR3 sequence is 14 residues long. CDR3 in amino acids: CASSPDRVGNTIYF. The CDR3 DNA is TGTGCCAGCAGCCCAGACAGGGTTGGAAACACCATATATTTT.

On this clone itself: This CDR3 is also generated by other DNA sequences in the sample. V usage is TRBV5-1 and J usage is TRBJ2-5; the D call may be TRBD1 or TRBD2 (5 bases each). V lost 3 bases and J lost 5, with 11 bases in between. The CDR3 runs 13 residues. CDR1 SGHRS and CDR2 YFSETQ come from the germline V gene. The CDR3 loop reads CASSSGPGETQYF. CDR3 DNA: TGCGCCAGCAGCTCGGGACCTGGGGAGACCCAGTACTTC. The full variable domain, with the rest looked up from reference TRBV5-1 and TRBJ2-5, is KAGVTQTPRYLIKTRGQQVTLSCSPISGHRSVSWYQQTPGQGLQFLFEYFSETQRNKGNFPGRFSGRQFSNSRSEMNVSTLELGDSALYLCASSSGPGETQYFGPGTRLLVL.

The CDR3 sequence is CSVPVTSTDTQYF. The CDR3 bases are TGCAGCGTTCCCGTTACTAGCACAGATACGCAGTATTTT. This sequence joins TRBV29-1 and TRBJ2-3; D is ambiguous. This CDR3 has 13 amino acids. Germline values: CDR1 SQVTM, CDR2 ANQGSEA. Trimming left V 5 bases short and J 0 bases short, with 9 bases between.

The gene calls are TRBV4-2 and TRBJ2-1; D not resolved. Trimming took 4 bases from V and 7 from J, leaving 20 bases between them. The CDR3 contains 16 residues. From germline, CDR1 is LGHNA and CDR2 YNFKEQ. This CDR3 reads CASSLGSGAMGNEQFF. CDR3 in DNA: TGTGCCAGCAGCCTGGGCTCCGGAGCGATGGGGAATGAGCAGTTCTTC.

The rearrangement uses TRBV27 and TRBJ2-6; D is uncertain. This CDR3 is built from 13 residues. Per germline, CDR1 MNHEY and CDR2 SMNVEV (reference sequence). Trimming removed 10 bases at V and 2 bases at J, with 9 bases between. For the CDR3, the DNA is TGTGCCACCAGGATCACTGGGGCCAACGTCCTGACTTTC. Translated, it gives CATRITGANVLTF. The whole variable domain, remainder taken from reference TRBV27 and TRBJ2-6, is EAQVTQNPRYLITVTGKKLTVTCSQNMNHEYMSWYRQDPGLGLRQIYYSMNVEVTDKGDVPEGYKVSRKEKRNFPLILESPSPNQTSLYFCATRITGANVLTFGAGSRLTVL.

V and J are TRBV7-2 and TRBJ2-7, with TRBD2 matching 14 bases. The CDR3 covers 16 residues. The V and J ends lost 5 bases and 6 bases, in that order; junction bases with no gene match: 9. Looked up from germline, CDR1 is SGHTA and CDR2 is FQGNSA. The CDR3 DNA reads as TGTGCCAGCAGCCCTCCGGGACTAGCGGGAGTATCCGAGCAGTACTTC. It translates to CASSPPGLAGVSEQYF. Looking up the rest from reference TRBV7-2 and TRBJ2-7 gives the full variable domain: GAGVSQSPSNKVTEKGKDVELRCDPISGHTALYWYRQSLGQGLEFLIYFQGNSAPDKSGLPSDRFSAERTGGSVSTLTIQRTQQEDSAVYLCASSPPGLAGVSEQYFGPGTRLTVT.

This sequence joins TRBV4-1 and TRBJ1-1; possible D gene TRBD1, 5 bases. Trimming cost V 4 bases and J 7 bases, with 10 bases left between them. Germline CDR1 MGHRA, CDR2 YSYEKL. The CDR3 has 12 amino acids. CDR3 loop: CASSRQGFEAFF. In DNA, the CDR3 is TGCGCCAGCAGCCGGCAGGGATTTGAAGCTTTCTTT.

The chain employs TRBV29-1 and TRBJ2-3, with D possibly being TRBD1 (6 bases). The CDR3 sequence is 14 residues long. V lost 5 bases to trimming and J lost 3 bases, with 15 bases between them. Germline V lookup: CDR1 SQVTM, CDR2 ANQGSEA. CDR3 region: CSVSDRWSTDTQYF. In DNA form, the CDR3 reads TGCAGCGTTTCCGACAGGTGGTCGACAGATACGCAGTATTTT.

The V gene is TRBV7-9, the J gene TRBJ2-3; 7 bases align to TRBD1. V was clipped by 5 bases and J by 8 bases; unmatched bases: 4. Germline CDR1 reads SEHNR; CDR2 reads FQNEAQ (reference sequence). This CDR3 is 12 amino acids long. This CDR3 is CASSGQVPTQYF. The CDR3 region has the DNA TGTGCCAGCAGCGGACAGGTTCCTACGCAGTATTTT.

CDR3 DNA sequence: TGTGCCAGCTCCTTATTGGGGAACAATGAAAAACTGTTTTTT. It encodes CASSLLGNNEKLFF. V gene TRBV28 combines with J gene TRBJ1-4; no firm D call. The germline gives CDR1 MDHEN, CDR2 SYDVKM. The CDR3 covers 14 residues. Trimming took 8 bases from V and 5 from J, leaving 15 bases between them. Complete variable domain (other parts from reference TRBV28 and TRBJ1-4): DVKVTQSSRYLVKRTGEKVFLECVQDMDHENMFWYRQDPGLGLRLIYFSYDVKMKEKGDIPEGYSVSREKKERFSLILESASTNQTSMYLCASSLLGNNEKLFFGSGTQLSVL.

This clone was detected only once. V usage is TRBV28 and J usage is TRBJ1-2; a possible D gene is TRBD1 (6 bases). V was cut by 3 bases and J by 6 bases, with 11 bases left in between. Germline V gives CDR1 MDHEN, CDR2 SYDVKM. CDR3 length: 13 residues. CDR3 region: CASSFRTVNGYTF. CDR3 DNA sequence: TGTGCCAGCAGTTTCCGGACAGTTAATGGCTACACCTTC.

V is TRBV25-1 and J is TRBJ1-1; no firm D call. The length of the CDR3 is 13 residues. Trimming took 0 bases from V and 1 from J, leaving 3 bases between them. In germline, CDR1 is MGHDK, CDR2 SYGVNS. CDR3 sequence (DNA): TGTGCCAGCAGTGAATACGGGAACACTGAAGCTTTCTTT. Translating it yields CASSEYGNTEAFF.

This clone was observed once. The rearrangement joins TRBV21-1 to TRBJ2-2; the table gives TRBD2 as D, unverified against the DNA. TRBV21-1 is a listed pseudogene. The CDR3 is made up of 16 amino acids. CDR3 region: CASAPPGLADAGELFF. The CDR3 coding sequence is TGTGCCAGCGCACCCCCGGGACTAGCAGACGCCGGGGAGCTGTTTTTT.